This is a list of T cell receptor beta chains from one sample in a study of T-cell memory formation after mild COVID-19. TCRdb reanalysed the 5' RACE reads using MiXCR and keeps one entry per CDR3 protein. The data contain about 270,000 distinct CDR3 sequences, 15% to 19% of them seen just once; the ten biggest clones take up 2.1%. The sequenced sample consisted of PBMCs or a T cell subset sorted from them (not recorded which). The receptor set was obtained from an adult woman who had mild COVID-19 (a few samples of this study predate the infection). Cell type and time point are not known. The CDR3 runs from the conserved cysteine through the conserved F or W. The order of the fields is clone size, D gene, V gene, J gene, CDR3 DNA, CDR3 protein. The D gene is left open where the match is weak. Clone size is given for some rows only: seen once, a few or many times, or a class if the clone is expanded.

clone size: -; D gene: -; V gene: TRBV4-1; J gene: TRBJ2-7; CDR3 DNA: TGCGCCAGCAGCCGGAATGGACTGTTAGGAGACGAGCAGTACTTC; CDR3 protein: CASSRNGLLGDEQYF
clone size: -; D gene: -; V gene: TRBV11-2; J gene: TRBJ1-6; CDR3 DNA: TGTGCCAGCAGCCAAGAGGGTGGCTCTACGGCCCTCCACTTT; CDR3 protein: CASSQEGGSTALHF
clone size: -; D gene: TRBD1; V gene: TRBV7-9; J gene: TRBJ1-6; CDR3 DNA: TGTGCCAGCAGCCTGGGACAGTTTGGGTCACCCCTCCACTTT; CDR3 protein: CASSLGQFGSPLHF
clone size: few; D gene: -; V gene: TRBV12-3/TRBV12-4; J gene: TRBJ2-5; CDR3 DNA: TGTGCCAGCAGTTTTGGGGGGATAGAGACCCAGTACTTC; CDR3 protein: CASSFGGIETQYF
clone size: few; D gene: -; V gene: TRBV20-1; J gene: TRBJ2-7; CDR3 DNA: TGCAGTGCTATTCGGAGGGAGCCGTACACCTACGAGCAGTACTTC; CDR3 protein: CSAIRREPYTYEQYF
clone size: few; D gene: -; V gene: TRBV10-3; J gene: TRBJ1-2; CDR3 DNA: TGTGCCATCAGTGAACACATGGGAGACAGCTTTAACTATGGCTACACCTTC; CDR3 protein: CAISEHMGDSFNYGYTF
clone size: -; D gene: -; V gene: TRBV18; J gene: TRBJ2-3; CDR3 DNA: TGTGCCAGCTCACCGGGGGCTGTGACAGATACGCAGTATTTT; CDR3 protein: CASSPGAVTDTQYF
clone size: -; D gene: -; V gene: TRBV27; J gene: TRBJ1-2; CDR3 DNA: TGTGCCAGCAGCCATGGGGTGACGGGGGGTCTTTCCTATGGCTACACCTTC; CDR3 protein: CASSHGVTGGLSYGYTF
clone size: -; D gene: -; V gene: TRBV4-1; J gene: TRBJ1-1; CDR3 DNA: TGCGCCAGCAGCCAACCCAGGACAGCTTTTCCCACTGAAGCTTTCTTT; CDR3 protein: CASSQPRTAFPTEAFF
clone size: few; D gene: -; V gene: TRBV4-3; J gene: TRBJ2-3; CDR3 DNA: TGCGCCAGCAGCCAAGATCTGAGCACCCCTGCTAGCTCAAAGTATTTT; CDR3 protein: CASSQDLSTPASSKYF
clone size: -; D gene: -; V gene: TRBV7-9; J gene: TRBJ1-2; CDR3 DNA: TGTGCCAGCAGCTTAAGGTCCGAAGATGGCTACACCTTC; CDR3 protein: CASSLRSEDGYTF
clone size: -; D gene: -; V gene: TRBV9; J gene: TRBJ2-5; CDR3 DNA: TGTGCCAGCAGCGGTACCCACGCGGAGACCCAGTACTTC; CDR3 protein: CASSGTHAETQYF
clone size: few; D gene: TRBD2; V gene: TRBV11-2; J gene: TRBJ2-2; CDR3 DNA: TGTGCCAGCAGTTCTTTCCGGGGGGGAAACACCGGGGAGCTGTTTTTT; CDR3 protein: CASSSFRGGNTGELFF
clone size: few; D gene: -; V gene: TRBV4-3; J gene: TRBJ1-1; CDR3 DNA: TGCGCCAGCAGCCATGGGGTAGGGCAACGGGGAACTGAAGCTTTCTTT; CDR3 protein: CASSHGVGQRGTEAFF
clone size: many; D gene: TRBD2; V gene: TRBV12-3/TRBV12-4; J gene: TRBJ2-3; CDR3 DNA: TGTGCCAGCACGTTAGCGGGGGGGCTGTCAGATACGCAGTATTTT; CDR3 protein: CASTLAGGLSDTQYF
clone size: -; D gene: -; V gene: TRBV4-2; J gene: TRBJ1-4; CDR3 DNA: TGTGCCAGCAGCCAAGAGGGGGGACCCGCAACTAATGAAAAACTGTTTTTT; CDR3 protein: CASSQEGGPATNEKLFF
clone size: few; D gene: -; V gene: TRBV12-3/TRBV12-4; J gene: TRBJ1-5; CDR3 DNA: TGTGCCAGCAGTTTAGCCTCCGGGGGTTATCAGCCCCAGCATTTT; CDR3 protein: CASSLASGGYQPQHF
clone size: -; D gene: -; V gene: TRBV5-1; J gene: TRBJ2-1; CDR3 DNA: TGCGCCAGCAGCCCCGCCGCGGAGGCCTTCTACAATGAGCAGTTCTTC; CDR3 protein: CASSPAAEAFYNEQFF
clone size: few; D gene: TRBD2; V gene: TRBV20-1; J gene: TRBJ2-3; CDR3 DNA: TGCAGTGCTCTTCGCGGGGGTACCGCGAGCACAGATACGCAGTATTTT; CDR3 protein: CSALRGGTASTDTQYF
clone size: few; D gene: -; V gene: TRBV5-1; J gene: TRBJ2-3; CDR3 DNA: TGCGCCAGCCAACAGGGCGGGGGAGATACGCAGTATTTT; CDR3 protein: CASQQGGGDTQYF
clone size: -; D gene: TRBD1; V gene: TRBV30; J gene: TRBJ1-5; CDR3 DNA: TGTGCCTGCGGGTCAGGGGGAGGTCAGCCCCAGCATTTT; CDR3 protein: CACGSGGGQPQHF
clone size: -; D gene: -; V gene: TRBV19; J gene: TRBJ2-1; CDR3 DNA: TGTGCCGCTTCCCCGCCCGGCTGGGGGCTATTTGAGCAGTTCTTC; CDR3 protein: CAASPPGWGLFEQFF
clone size: -; D gene: -; V gene: TRBV9; J gene: TRBJ1-3; CDR3 DNA: TGTGCCAGCAGAGTAGCCCCACGGGGAGGAAACACCATATATTTT; CDR3 protein: CASRVAPRGGNTIYF
clone size: few; D gene: -; V gene: TRBV7-2; J gene: TRBJ1-1; CDR3 DNA: TGTGCCAGCAGCTTAACAGGACAGTTTATTGAAGCTTTCTTT; CDR3 protein: CASSLTGQFIEAFF
clone size: few; D gene: -; V gene: TRBV6-6; J gene: TRBJ1-1; CDR3 DNA: TGTGCCAGCAGTTACATTGAGGGGGGAGGGACTGAAGCTTTCTTT; CDR3 protein: CASSYIEGGGTEAFF
clone size: many; D gene: -; V gene: TRBV7-2; J gene: TRBJ2-1; CDR3 DNA: TGTGCCAGCGAGGCCAGCGGCTTCTACAATGAGCAGTTCTTC; CDR3 protein: CASEASGFYNEQFF
clone size: few; D gene: TRBD1; V gene: TRBV5-1; J gene: TRBJ1-6; CDR3 DNA: TGCGCCAGCAGCTTTCAACAGGGGGCGAAGTCGCCCCTCCACTTT; CDR3 protein: CASSFQQGAKSPLHF
clone size: -; D gene: -; V gene: TRBV5-1; J gene: TRBJ1-6; CDR3 DNA: TGCGCCAGCAGCTTGGTAGGTGGGGAAATGGGTTCACCCCTCCACTTT; CDR3 protein: CASSLVGGEMGSPLHF
clone size: few; D gene: -; V gene: TRBV14; J gene: TRBJ2-1; CDR3 DNA: TGTGCCAGCAGCCCCCGAGGTAGGGGGAGCTCCTACAATGAGCAGTTCTTC; CDR3 protein: CASSPRGRGSSYNEQFF
clone size: many; D gene: -; V gene: TRBV18; J gene: TRBJ1-1; CDR3 DNA: TGTGCCAGCTCACCGGAAACCAGGGGCACTGAAGCTTTCTTT; CDR3 protein: CASSPETRGTEAFF
clone size: many; D gene: -; V gene: TRBV14; J gene: TRBJ1-2; CDR3 DNA: TGTGCCAGCAGCCCCTGGGGTGGCGGCTACACCTTC; CDR3 protein: CASSPWGGGYTF
clone size: few; D gene: -; V gene: TRBV5-1; J gene: TRBJ2-2; CDR3 DNA: TGCGCCAGCAGTCGTGAGGGTAACACCGGGGAGCTGTTTTTT; CDR3 protein: CASSREGNTGELFF
clone size: few; D gene: TRBD2; V gene: TRBV7-2; J gene: TRBJ2-5; CDR3 DNA: TGTGCCAGCAGCCTAAACGGGGGGGCGGAGACCCAGTACTTC; CDR3 protein: CASSLNGGAETQYF
clone size: -; D gene: TRBD1; V gene: TRBV3-1; J gene: TRBJ1-2; CDR3 DNA: TGTGCCAGCAGCCTAGGGACAGGGATCGGCTACACCTTC; CDR3 protein: CASSLGTGIGYTF
clone size: -; D gene: -; V gene: TRBV5-6; J gene: TRBJ1-5; CDR3 DNA: TGTGCCAGCAGCTTGGGGGGGACATCCCCGTGGCCCCAGCATTTT; CDR3 protein: CASSLGGTSPWPQHF
clone size: -; D gene: -; V gene: TRBV7-6; J gene: TRBJ1-4; CDR3 DNA: TGTGCCAGCAGCTTATCGGATGAAAAACTGTTTTTT; CDR3 protein: CASSLSDEKLFF
clone size: -; D gene: -; V gene: TRBV12-3/TRBV12-4; J gene: TRBJ2-7; CDR3 DNA: TGTGCCAGCAGTAGGAGTGGAGGGGGGGGTGAGCAGTACTTC; CDR3 protein: CASSRSGGGGEQYF
clone size: -; D gene: -; V gene: TRBV6-2/TRBV6-3; J gene: TRBJ2-1; CDR3 DNA: TGTGCCAGCAGTGACAGTGCCGAGCAGTTCTTC; CDR3 protein: CASSDSAEQFF
clone size: few; D gene: -; V gene: TRBV5-1; J gene: TRBJ1-1; CDR3 DNA: TGCGCCAGCAGCTTGGATGACACTGAAGCTTTCTTT; CDR3 protein: CASSLDDTEAFF
clone size: -; D gene: TRBD2; V gene: TRBV20-1; J gene: TRBJ2-3; CDR3 DNA: TGCAGTGGCGCTAGCGGAGGCACAGATACGCAGTATTTT; CDR3 protein: CSGASGGTDTQYF
clone size: -; D gene: -; V gene: TRBV18; J gene: TRBJ2-5; CDR3 DNA: TGTGCCAGCTCACCACTTAGCTCGGGATGGGAGACCCAGTACTTC; CDR3 protein: CASSPLSSGWETQYF
clone size: -; D gene: -; V gene: TRBV5-1; J gene: TRBJ2-7; CDR3 DNA: TGCGCCAGCCGCGGACAAGCCTACGAGCAGTACTTC; CDR3 protein: CASRGQAYEQYF
clone size: -; D gene: -; V gene: TRBV3-1; J gene: TRBJ2-5; CDR3 DNA: TGTGCCAGCAGCCAAGGCCCACGACTGACGGAGACCCAGTACTTC; CDR3 protein: CASSQGPRLTETQYF
clone size: -; D gene: -; V gene: TRBV12-3/TRBV12-4; J gene: TRBJ2-7; CDR3 DNA: TGTGCCAGCAGGTTAAGCGGCTCCTACGAGCAGTACTTC; CDR3 protein: CASRLSGSYEQYF